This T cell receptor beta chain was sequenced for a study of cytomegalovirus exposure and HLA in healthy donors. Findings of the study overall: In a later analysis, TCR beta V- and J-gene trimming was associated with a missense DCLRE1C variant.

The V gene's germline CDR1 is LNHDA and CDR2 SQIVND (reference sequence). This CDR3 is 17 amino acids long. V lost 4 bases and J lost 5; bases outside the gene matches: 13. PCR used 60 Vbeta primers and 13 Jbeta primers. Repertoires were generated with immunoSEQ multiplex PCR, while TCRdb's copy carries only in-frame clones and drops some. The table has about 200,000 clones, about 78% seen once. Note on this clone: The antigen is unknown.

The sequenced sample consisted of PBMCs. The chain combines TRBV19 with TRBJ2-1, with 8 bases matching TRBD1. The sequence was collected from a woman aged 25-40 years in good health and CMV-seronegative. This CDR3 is CASSRPDRGRGNNEQFF. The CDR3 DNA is TGTGCCAGTAGTAGGCCTGACAGGGGCAGGGGGAACAATGAGCAGTTCTTC.